These T cell receptor beta chains were read from a single sample in a study of shared clonotypes between healthy human individuals. Produced via immunoSEQ multiplex PCR; TCRdb's table is partial and in-frame only. Of fewer than 700,000 clones listed, just over 75% are singletons. The sample was PBMCs. All receptors derive from a woman in her thirties or forties in good health. Some clones in this sample may be carry-over from other donors' samples. Each CDR3 is given with its conserved first and last residue. D genes are given only for firm matches. Size is omitted from some rows. Given values are once, few, many or a class for expanded clones.

TGTGCCAGCAGCTTGACGAGCAATCAGCCCCAGCATTTT CASSLTSNQPQHF TRBJ1-5 NA NA TRBV5-8
TGTGCCAGCAGCACCAGGACAGGGGGCGAGTATGGCTACACCTTC CASSTRTGGEYGYTF TRBJ1-2 TRBD1 NA TRBV5-5
TGCAGCGTTGACGGCGTAACCGGGGAGCTGTTTTTT CSVDGVTGELFF TRBJ2-2 NA NA TRBV29-1
TGTGCCAGCAGTAGGACTAGCAGCAATGAGCAGTTCTTC CASSRTSSNEQFF TRBJ2-1 TRBD2 NA TRBV6-5
TGTGCCAGCAGCACCGGACAGCGCTCAACTAATGAAAAACTGTTTTTT CASSTGQRSTNEKLFF TRBJ1-4 NA many TRBV5-4
TGTGCCAGCAGCCCCTTGGCTCAGTCCTACAATGAGCAGTTCTTC CASSPLAQSYNEQFF TRBJ2-1 NA NA TRBV14
TGTGCCAGCAGCCAGCAGTCCGGCGCTGAAGCTTTCTTT CASSQQSGAEAFF TRBJ1-1 NA NA TRBV7-2
TGTGCCAGCTCACTTCTCACAGATACGCAGTATTTT CASSLLTDTQYF TRBJ2-3 NA NA TRBV18
TGTGCCAGTAGTATATCCTACAATGAGCAGTTCTTC CASSISYNEQFF TRBJ2-1 NA NA TRBV19
TGTGCCAGTAGTATCGACAGGAGGTCGGAGACCCAGTACTTC CASSIDRRSETQYF TRBJ2-5 NA NA TRBV19
TGTGCCAGTAAGGCGCAGTTAAGCTCCTACGAGCAGTACTTC CASKAQLSSYEQYF TRBJ2-7 NA NA TRBV19
TGCAGCGTTGAGGCTTTGACAGGGGAGGCGACCTACGAGCAGTACTTC CSVEALTGEATYEQYF TRBJ2-7 TRBD1 NA TRBV29-1
TGTGCCAGCAGTGTCAACGGGATCGGTGAGCTGTTTTTT CASSVNGIGELFF TRBJ2-2 NA NA TRBV2
TGCGCCAGCAGGTCGGAGGGGCGCACAGATACGCAGTATTTT CASRSEGRTDTQYF TRBJ2-3 NA NA TRBV5-1
TGTGCCAGCAGTTACGTGACAAGCTCTGGGGCCAACGTCCTGACTTTC CASSYVTSSGANVLTF TRBJ2-6 NA NA TRBV6-6
TGTGCCAGCAGTTTTCCAGGAGGGGGCACTGAAGCTTTCTTT CASSFPGGGTEAFF TRBJ1-1 NA NA TRBV28
TGTGCCAGCAGCGTGGGTAGCGGGGTAAGCTCCTACGAGCAGTACTTC CASSVGSGVSSYEQYF TRBJ2-7 TRBD2 many TRBV9
TGTGCCAGCTCACCGACAGGCTACGAGCAGTACTTC CASSPTGYEQYF TRBJ2-7 NA few TRBV18
TGCAGCGTTGCTCGGGTTGCCTACAATGAGCAGTTCTTC CSVARVAYNEQFF TRBJ2-1 NA NA TRBV29-1
TGCGCCAGCAGCCAAGTGGAACTGAACACTGAAGCTTTCTTT CASSQVELNTEAFF TRBJ1-1 NA few TRBV4-1
TGTGCCAGCAGACCCAGGGAGGGCAAGATTTTCTATGGCTACACCTTC CASRPREGKIFYGYTF TRBJ1-2 NA NA TRBV28
TGTGCCAGCAGGGACAGGACCAGCTCCTACGAGCAGTACTTC CASRDRTSSYEQYF TRBJ2-7 TRBD1 NA TRBV28
TGTGCCAGCAGCTTCGAACTAGCGAGCTACGAGCAGTACTTC CASSFELASYEQYF TRBJ2-7 TRBD2 NA TRBV7-8
TGTGCCAGCAGCTCTGGGTGGAGGGGCAATGAGCAGTTCTTC CASSSGWRGNEQFF TRBJ2-1 NA once TRBV7-2
TGTGCCAGCAGCGGGACGGCGAACACCGGGGAGCTGTTTTTT CASSGTANTGELFF TRBJ2-2 NA NA TRBV9
TGTGCCAGCAGTGCCCTGAACACCGGGGAGCTGTTTTTT CASSALNTGELFF TRBJ2-2 NA NA TRBV6-1
TGCGCCAGCAGCCAAGAGGATTTACTACTGTTAAATGAAAAACTGTTTTTT CASSQEDLLLLNEKLFF TRBJ1-4 NA NA TRBV4-1
TGTGCCAGCGGTAGGGGCGGGACTGAAGCTTTCTTT CASGRGGTEAFF TRBJ1-1 NA NA TRBV28
TGTGCCAGCAGTTTAAAGCGTCTAGCGGAGACCCAGTACTTC CASSLKRLAETQYF TRBJ2-5 NA NA TRBV28
TGTGCCAGCAGCGTAGGTTCGCCTTGGGCCACCGGGGAGCTGTTTTTT CASSVGSPWATGELFF TRBJ2-2 NA NA TRBV9
TGTGCCAGCAGCCAAGAACAGGGGGCAACTAATGAAAAACTGTTTTTT CASSQEQGATNEKLFF TRBJ1-4 TRBD1 NA TRBV4-2
TGTGCCAGCTCACTGACTAGCGGGACCACCGGGGAGCTGTTTTTT CASSLTSGTTGELFF TRBJ2-2 TRBD2 NA TRBV18
TGCAGCGCCCAGGGGATGAGAGACACTGAAGCTTTCTTT CSAQGMRDTEAFF TRBJ1-1 NA NA TRBV29-1
TGCGCCAGCAGCCCGGGACAGACAAATCAGCCCCAGCATTTT CASSPGQTNQPQHF TRBJ1-5 TRBD1 NA TRBV5-1
TGTGCCAGCAGTTTGTGGATGGGCACTGAAGCTTTCTTT CASSLWMGTEAFF TRBJ1-1 NA NA TRBV5-6
TGTGCCTGGAGTGTTACCCAGGAGCAGTACTTC CAWSVTQEQYF TRBJ2-7 NA NA TRBV30
TGTGCCAGCAGTGACCGGGACCACCCTTACAATGAGCAGTTCTTC CASSDRDHPYNEQFF TRBJ2-1 NA NA TRBV9
TGTGCCACGAGCGGGACAGAGGGTATACACACTGAAGCTTTCTTT CATSGTEGIHTEAFF TRBJ1-1 TRBD1 few TRBV10-3
TGTGCCAGCAGCGTAGCTCAGCTAGCGGGAGGTGCCAGTGAGCAGTTCTTC CASSVAQLAGGASEQFF TRBJ2-1 TRBD2 NA TRBV9
TGTGCCAGCAGCTTCAAAGCGGGAGATGAGCAGTACTTC CASSFKAGDEQYF TRBJ2-7 TRBD2 NA TRBV7-2
TGTGCCAGCAGTGAAGAGGACGGACCCCATGAGACCCAGTACTTC CASSEEDGPHETQYF TRBJ2-5 NA many TRBV6-1
TGTGCCAGCAGCTTATTCGGGAAGGAGCAGTTCTTC CASSLFGKEQFF TRBJ2-1 NA NA TRBV7-9
TGTGCCACCTCAGGGATGGGAGGGAATCAGCCCCAGCATTTT CATSGMGGNQPQHF TRBJ1-5 NA once TRBV6-1
TGTGCCAGCAGCTTAGCACTAGCGGGAGCTAGGGAGCAGTTCTTC CASSLALAGAREQFF TRBJ2-1 TRBD2 NA TRBV7-2
TGTGCCAGCAGCTCGACAGGGGATGGGGGCTACGAGCAGTACTTC CASSSTGDGGYEQYF TRBJ2-7 TRBD1 NA TRBV7-9
TGTGCCTGGAGTGTTGGACAGGGCCGAGGAAACACCATATATTTT CAWSVGQGRGNTIYF TRBJ1-3 TRBD1 NA TRBV30
TGTGCCAGCAGCTTAAGGGGACTAGCGGGAGGATTCGGGGAGCTGTTTTTT CASSLRGLAGGFGELFF TRBJ2-2 TRBD2 NA TRBV7-2
TGTGCCAGCAGCTTACTAAGGGAGCTTGGGCGCAATGAGCAGTTCTTC CASSLLRELGRNEQFF TRBJ2-1 NA NA TRBV7-8
TGTGCCAGCAGTGCAGTCCCGGTGCTCTCCTACGAGCAGTACTTC CASSAVPVLSYEQYF TRBJ2-7 NA once TRBV6-1
TGTGCCAGCAGCTTAATGTGGAACACTGAAGCTTTCTTT CASSLMWNTEAFF TRBJ1-1 NA NA TRBV11-2
TGTGCCAGCAGTGAAGGGACAGGGGTATTCGAGCAGTACTTC CASSEGTGVFEQYF TRBJ2-7 TRBD1 NA TRBV25-1
TGTGCCAGCTCAAGTGGGTCGAGTGGGGACACTGAAGCTTTCTTT CASSSGSSGDTEAFF TRBJ1-1 NA NA TRBV18